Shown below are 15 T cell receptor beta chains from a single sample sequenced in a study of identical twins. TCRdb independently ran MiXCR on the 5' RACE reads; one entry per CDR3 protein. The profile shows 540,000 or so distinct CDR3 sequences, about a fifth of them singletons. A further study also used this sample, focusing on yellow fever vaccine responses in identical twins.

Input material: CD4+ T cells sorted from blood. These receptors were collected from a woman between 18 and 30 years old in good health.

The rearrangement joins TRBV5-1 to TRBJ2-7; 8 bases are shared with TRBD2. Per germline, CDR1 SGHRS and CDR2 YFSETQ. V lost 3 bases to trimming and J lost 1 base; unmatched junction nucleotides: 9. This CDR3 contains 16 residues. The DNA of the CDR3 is TGCGCCAGCAGCTCAAACTTAGCGGGGTCGTCCTACGAGCAGTACTTC. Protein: CASSSNLAGSSYEQYF.

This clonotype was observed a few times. This chain's CDR3 is CASSLLTGKMNTEAFF. In DNA, the CDR3 is TGTGCCAGCAGTTTATTGACAGGAAAAATGAACACTGAAGCTTTCTTT. The J gene is TRBJ1-1, the V gene TRBV27, with D perhaps TRBD1 (6 bases). This CDR3 spans 16 amino acids. Germline V lookup: CDR1 MNHEY, CDR2 SMNVEV (reference sequence). V shed 1 base and J shed 0 bases, with 12 bases lying between them.

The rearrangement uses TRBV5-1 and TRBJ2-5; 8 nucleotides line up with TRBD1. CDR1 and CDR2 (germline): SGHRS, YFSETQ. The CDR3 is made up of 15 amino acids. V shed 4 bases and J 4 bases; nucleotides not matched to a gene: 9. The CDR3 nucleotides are TGCGCCAGCAGCGGGTCGACAGGGGCCCTAGAGACCCAGTACTTC. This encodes CASSGSTGALETQYF. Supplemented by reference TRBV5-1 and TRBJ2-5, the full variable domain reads KAGVTQTPRYLIKTRGQQVTLSCSPISGHRSVSWYQQTPGQGLQFLFEYFSETQRNKGNFPGRFSGRQFSNSRSEMNVSTLELGDSALYLCASSGSTGALETQYFGPGTRLLVL.

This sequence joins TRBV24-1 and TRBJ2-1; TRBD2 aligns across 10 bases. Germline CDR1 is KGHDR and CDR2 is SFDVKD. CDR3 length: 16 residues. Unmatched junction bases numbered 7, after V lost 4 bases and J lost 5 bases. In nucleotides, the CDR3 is TGTGCCACCAGTGACACGGGACTAGCGCCTAACAATGAGCAGTTCTTC. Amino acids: CATSDTGLAPNNEQFF.

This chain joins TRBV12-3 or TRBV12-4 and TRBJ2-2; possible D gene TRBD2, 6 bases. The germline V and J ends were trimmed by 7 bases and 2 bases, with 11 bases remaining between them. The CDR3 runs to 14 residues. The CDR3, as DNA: TGTGCCAGCAATGGCGGGGTTAACACCGGGGAGCTGTTTTTT. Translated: CASNGGVNTGELFF.

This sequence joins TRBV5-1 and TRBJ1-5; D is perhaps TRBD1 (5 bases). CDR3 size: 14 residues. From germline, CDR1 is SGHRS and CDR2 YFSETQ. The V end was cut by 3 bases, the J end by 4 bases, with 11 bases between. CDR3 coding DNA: TGCGCCAGCAGCTGGGACGGATCAAATCAGCCCCAGCATTTT. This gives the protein CASSWDGSNQPQHF.

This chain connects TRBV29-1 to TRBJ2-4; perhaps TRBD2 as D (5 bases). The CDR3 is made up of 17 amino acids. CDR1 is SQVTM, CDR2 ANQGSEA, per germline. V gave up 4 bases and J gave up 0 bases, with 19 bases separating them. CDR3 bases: TGCAGCGTTGCGGACGACCTTAGCGAGGTAGCCAAAAACATTCAGTACTTC. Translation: CSVADDLSEVAKNIQYF.

This chain's CDR3 is CASSLRWWDQDNEQFF. The CDR3 DNA sequence: TGTGCCAGCAGCTTAAGGTGGTGGGATCAGGACAATGAGCAGTTCTTC. This chain links TRBV7-8 with TRBJ2-1; no firm D call. The CDR3 spans 16 residues. Germline V CDR1 and CDR2: SGHVS, FQNEAQ. V lost 2 bases and J lost 5, with 16 bases in between.

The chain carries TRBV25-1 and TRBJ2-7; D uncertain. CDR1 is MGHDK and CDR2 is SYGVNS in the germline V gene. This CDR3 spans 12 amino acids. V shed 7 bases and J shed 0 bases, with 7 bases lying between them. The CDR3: CASTPSSYEQYV. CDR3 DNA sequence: TGTGCCAGCACCCCGAGCTCCTACGAGCAGTACGTC.

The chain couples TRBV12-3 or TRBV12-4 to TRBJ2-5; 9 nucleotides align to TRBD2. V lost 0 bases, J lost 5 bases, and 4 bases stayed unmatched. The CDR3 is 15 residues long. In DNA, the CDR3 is TGTGCCAGCAGTTTAGCTAGCGGGAGCTTGGAGACCCAGTACTTC. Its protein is CASSLASGSLETQYF.

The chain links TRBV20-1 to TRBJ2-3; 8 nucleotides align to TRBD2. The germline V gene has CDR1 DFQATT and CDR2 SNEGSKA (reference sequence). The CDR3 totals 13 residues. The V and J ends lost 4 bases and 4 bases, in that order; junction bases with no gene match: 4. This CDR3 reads CSAIFGGADTQYF. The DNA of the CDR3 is TGCAGTGCTATTTTCGGGGGGGCAGATACGCAGTATTTT.

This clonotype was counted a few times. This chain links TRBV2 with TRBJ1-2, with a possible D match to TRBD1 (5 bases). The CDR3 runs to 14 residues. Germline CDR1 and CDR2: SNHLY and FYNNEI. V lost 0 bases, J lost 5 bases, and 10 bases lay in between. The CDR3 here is CASSEAGAKYGYTF. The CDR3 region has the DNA TGTGCCAGCAGTGAAGCAGGGGCCAAATATGGCTACACCTTC.

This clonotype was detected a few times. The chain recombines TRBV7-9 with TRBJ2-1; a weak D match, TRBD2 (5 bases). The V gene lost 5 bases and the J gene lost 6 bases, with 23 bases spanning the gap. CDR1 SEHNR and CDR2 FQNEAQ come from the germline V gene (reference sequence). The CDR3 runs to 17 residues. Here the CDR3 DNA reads TGTGCCAGCAGCCACACCACCCTGGGCCGGGGTACCAATGAGCAGTTCTTC. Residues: CASSHTTLGRGTNEQFF.

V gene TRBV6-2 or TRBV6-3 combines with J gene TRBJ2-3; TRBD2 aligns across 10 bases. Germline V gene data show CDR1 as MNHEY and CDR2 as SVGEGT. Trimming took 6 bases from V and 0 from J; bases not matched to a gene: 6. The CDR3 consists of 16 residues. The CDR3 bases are TGTGCCAGCAGGGAGCTAGCGGGGGCCAGCACAGATACGCAGTATTTT. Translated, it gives CASRELAGASTDTQYF.

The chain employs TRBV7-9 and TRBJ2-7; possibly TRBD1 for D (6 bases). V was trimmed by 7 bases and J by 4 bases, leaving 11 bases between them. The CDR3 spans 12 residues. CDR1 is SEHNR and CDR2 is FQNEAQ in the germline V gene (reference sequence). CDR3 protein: CASTLRGYEQYF. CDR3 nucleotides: TGTGCCAGCACCCTGAGGGGGTACGAGCAGTACTTC.